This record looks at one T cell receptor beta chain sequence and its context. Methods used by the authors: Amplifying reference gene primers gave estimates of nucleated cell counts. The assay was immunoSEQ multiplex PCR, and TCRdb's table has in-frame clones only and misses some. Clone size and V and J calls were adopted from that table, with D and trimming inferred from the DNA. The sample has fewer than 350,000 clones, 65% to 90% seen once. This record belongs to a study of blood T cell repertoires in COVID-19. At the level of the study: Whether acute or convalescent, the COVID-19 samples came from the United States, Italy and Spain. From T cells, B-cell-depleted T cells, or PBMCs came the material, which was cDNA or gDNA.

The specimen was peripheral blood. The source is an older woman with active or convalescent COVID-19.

The DNA of the CDR3 is TGCGCCAGCAGCGTAGCACGCTCTCACCTGCTCACAGATACGCAGTATTTT. Encoded protein: CASSVARSHLLTDTQYF. The V and J genes are TRBV5-1 and TRBJ2-3; D uncertain. The CDR3 loop spans 17 amino acids. The germline CDR1 and CDR2 sequences are SGHRS and YFSETQ. V was cut by 4 bases and J by 2 bases, with 20 bases left in between.